This TCR beta chain emerged from a study of cytomegalovirus exposure and HLA in healthy donors. Study-level points and caveats: Cytomegalovirus status was reportedly diagnosed by the classifier with high specificity and sensitivity. It was found in a later analysis that first-cohort TCR clusters tended to co-occur in the 95 to 150 validation repertoires. Researchers catalogued around 150 TCR beta chains as cytomegalovirus-associated. Specific recognition of CMV antigens was confirmed in vitro for a few chains (all CMV-associated).

In the case of this clone: Its antigen remains unknown.

TCRdb keeps only in-frame clones here, not all; method: immunoSEQ multiplex PCR. The sample lists some 86,000 clones, roughly 93% occurring once. J gave up 8 bases and V 1 base, and 8 bases lay outside the gene matches. The CDR3 runs 17 residues. Germline-derived CDR1 and CDR2 are MGHRA and YSYEKL. Sequenced material: PBMCs. This chain uses TRBV4-1 with TRBJ2-1, with 13 bases fitting TRBD2. The TCR was taken from a woman in her 30s in good health and CMV-seronegative. The CDR3 here is CASSQGTSGSLAHEQFF. Written as DNA, the CDR3 is TGCGCCAGCAGCCAAGGGACTAGCGGGAGTCTTGCCCATGAGCAGTTCTTC.